These T cell receptor beta chains were read from a single sample in a study of long-term antiretroviral therapy in people with HIV. The protocol was immunoSEQ multiplex PCR, while the TCRdb copy is restricted to in-frame clones and leaves out a portion. The table shows about 32,000 clones, with around 85% occurring only once. The source was unsorted PBMCs, collected around 3.3 years after starting antiretroviral therapy. The receptors here all came from a man younger than 35 with HIV. Each CDR3 is given without its conserved first and last residue. The D gene is left open where the match is weak. Expanded clones get a size class; other rows say once, few or many, or leave the size out.

v_gene	abundance	j_gene	d_gene	CDR3aa
TRBV5-6	.	TRBJ2-7	.	ASSGLVPRDEQY
TRBV19	.	TRBJ1-5	.	ASRQQGYYQPQH
TRBV5-5	.	TRBJ2-1	.	ASSLGESSYNEQF
TRBV15	.	TRBJ1-4	.	ATSRVENEKLF
TRBV18	.	TRBJ1-2	TRBD1	ASSLRTGEEGYT
TRBV10-3	.	TRBJ2-3	.	AISEPQPDTQY
TRBV10-3	.	TRBJ1-1	.	AISATLGQNTEAF
TRBV10-3	once	TRBJ1-3	.	AISESTAFSGNTIY
TRBV29-1	once	TRBJ2-3	TRBD2	SVEEGTASGTSTDTQY
TRBV9	.	TRBJ2-2	.	ASSVGTSNTGELF
TRBV9	.	TRBJ2-5	TRBD2	ASSVAGGREETQY
TRBV27	.	TRBJ2-2	TRBD2	ASSLGLAGRNTGELF
TRBV7-9	.	TRBJ2-7	.	ASSPSDRRKQY
TRBV4-1	.	TRBJ1-1	TRBD1	ASSQVTGAQNTEAF
TRBV11-2	.	TRBJ2-1	TRBD2	ASSYGVAGEMF
TRBV2	.	TRBJ2-2	.	ASSAAGNTGELF
TRBV6-6	.	TRBJ2-2	.	ASKPNGGTGELF
TRBV6-5	once	TRBJ2-1	.	ASSYTEGGNEQF
TRBV6-5	few	TRBJ2-7	TRBD1	AVAPGQGPYEQY
TRBV18	.	TRBJ1-1	.	ASSPEQVNTEAF
TRBV10-2	.	TRBJ2-3	.	ASSQRGTDTQY
TRBV5-1	.	TRBJ2-7	TRBD2	ASSFYGGSGDEQY
TRBV5-6	.	TRBJ2-1	TRBD2	ASSLRGTSGRNEQF
TRBV28	.	TRBJ2-1	TRBD1	ASSLPGTGSNEQF
TRBV9	.	TRBJ1-1	.	ASSPFGGNEAF
TRBV11-2	.	TRBJ1-3	.	ASRKVPGRGNTIY
TRBV23-1	.	TRBJ2-2	TRBD1	ASRVDRSNTGELF
TRBV11-3	.	TRBJ2-7	TRBD1	ASSFGQGTYEQY
TRBV11-1	.	TRBJ1-2	.	ASSFRREVVDGYT
TRBV15	.	TRBJ1-4	.	ATSRWTHEKLF
TRBV28	.	TRBJ2-4	.	ASSRQLTNIQY
TRBV6-5	few	TRBJ1-2	.	ASKTPGLNGYT
TRBV7-9	.	TRBJ1-1	TRBD1	ASSLGPEDRGQKNTEAF
TRBV9	.	TRBJ2-1	TRBD2	ASSGQTSGGFYNEQF
TRBV9	.	TRBJ1-6	.	ASSVGGTPHVGSPLH
TRBV5-1	.	TRBJ1-1	.	ASSLGVNTEAF
TRBV27	.	TRBJ2-7	.	ASSPKGGTIEQY
TRBV4-3	.	TRBJ1-2	TRBD1	ASSQGTGVGYGYT
TRBV7-6	.	TRBJ1-3	.	ASTGLGNTIY
TRBV4-2	.	TRBJ2-5	TRBD2	ASSQAGTSGGALGTQY
TRBV27	few	TRBJ1-2	.	ASSPLADHYGYT
TRBV2	once	TRBJ2-1	.	ASSEGVAYSSYNEQF
TRBV4-1	.	TRBJ2-1	TRBD2	ASNSLAGGWDEQF
TRBV6-5	.	TRBJ1-1	.	ASRSLGGSNTEAF
TRBV28	.	TRBJ1-2	.	ASSSVDRYYGYT
TRBV19	.	TRBJ2-1	TRBD1	ASTPTPDRGFDEQF
TRBV9	.	TRBJ1-1	.	ASSVGGQSEAF
TRBV28	.	TRBJ1-1	.	ASSPLMNTEAF
TRBV5-1	.	TRBJ2-1	TRBD2	ASSPSGGGPRNEQF
TRBV7-2	.	TRBJ1-5	.	ASSLKTDQPQH
TRBV5-1	.	TRBJ2-7	TRBD1	ASSFGTASYEQY
TRBV5-1	.	TRBJ2-2	TRBD1	ASSLGQGTTGELF
TRBV27	.	TRBJ1-1	.	ASSLSQGSMAF
TRBV27	.	TRBJ1-2	.	ASSLAGKGYGYT
TRBV6-1	once	TRBJ1-5	.	ASSEVGPGNQPQH
TRBV5-6	few	TRBJ1-1	TRBD1	ASSLTGTGNTEAF
TRBV27	.	TRBJ2-7	TRBD2	ASSKTSGRAYEQY
TRBV27	.	TRBJ1-1	.	ASSSRERRWANTEAF
TRBV25-1	.	TRBJ2-2	.	ASSESRDTGELF